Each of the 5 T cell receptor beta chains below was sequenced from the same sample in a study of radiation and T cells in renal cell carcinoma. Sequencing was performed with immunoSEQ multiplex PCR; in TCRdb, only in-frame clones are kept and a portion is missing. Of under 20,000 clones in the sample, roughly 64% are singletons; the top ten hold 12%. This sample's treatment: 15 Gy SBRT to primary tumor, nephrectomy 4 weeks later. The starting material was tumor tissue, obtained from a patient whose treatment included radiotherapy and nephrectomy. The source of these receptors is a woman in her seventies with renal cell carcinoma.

The CDR3 spells CATSRAGHPLANTGELFF. The CDR3 bases are TGTGCCACCAGCAGAGCGGGACACCCTCTCGCGAACACCGGGGAGCTGTTTTTT. V is TRBV15 and J is TRBJ2-2, with D possibly matching TRBD1 (6 bases). Germline CDR1 and CDR2: LNHNV and YYDKDF (reference sequence). V was clipped by 1 base and J by 0 bases, with 15 bases between them. This CDR3 spans 18 amino acids.

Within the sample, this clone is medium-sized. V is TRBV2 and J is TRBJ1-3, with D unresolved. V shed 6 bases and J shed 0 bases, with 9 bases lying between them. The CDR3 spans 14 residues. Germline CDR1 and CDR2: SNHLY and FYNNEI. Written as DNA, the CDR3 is TGTGCCAGCAGGAACGACGGCTCTGGAAACACCATATATTTT. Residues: CASRNDGSGNTIYF. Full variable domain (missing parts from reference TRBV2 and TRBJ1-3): EPEVTQTPSHQVTQMGQEVILRCVPISNHLYFYWYRQILGQKVEFLVSFYNNEISEKSEIFDDQFSVERPDGSNFTLKIRSTKLEDSAMYFCASRNDGSGNTIYFGEGSWLTVV.

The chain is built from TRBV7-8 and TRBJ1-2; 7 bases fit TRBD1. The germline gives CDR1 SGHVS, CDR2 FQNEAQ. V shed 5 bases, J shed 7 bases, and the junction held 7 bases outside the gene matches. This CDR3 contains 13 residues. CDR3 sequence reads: CASSGGGAGGYTF. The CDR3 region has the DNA TGTGCCAGCAGCGGAGGGGGCGCAGGTGGCTACACCTTC.

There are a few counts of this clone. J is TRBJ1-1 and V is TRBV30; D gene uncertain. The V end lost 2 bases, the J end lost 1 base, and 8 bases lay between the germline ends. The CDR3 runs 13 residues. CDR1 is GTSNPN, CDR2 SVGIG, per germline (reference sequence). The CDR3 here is CAWSWQANTEAFF. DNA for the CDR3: TGTGCCTGGAGTTGGCAGGCGAACACTGAAGCTTTCTTT. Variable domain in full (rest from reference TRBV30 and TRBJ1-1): SQTIHQWPATLVQPVGSPLSLECTVEGTSNPNLYWYRQAAGRGLQLLFYSVGIGQISSEVPQNLSASRPQDRQFILSSKKLLLSDSGFYLCAWSWQANTEAFFGQGTRLTVV.

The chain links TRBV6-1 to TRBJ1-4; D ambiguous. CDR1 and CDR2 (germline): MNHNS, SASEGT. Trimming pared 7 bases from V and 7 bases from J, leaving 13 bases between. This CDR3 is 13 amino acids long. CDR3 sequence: CASTILWGEKLFF. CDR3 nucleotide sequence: TGTGCCAGCACCATCCTGTGGGGTGAAAAACTGTTTTTT.